Listed below are T cell receptor beta chains from one sample, sequenced in a study of T-cell memory formation after mild COVID-19. MiXCR was run by TCRdb on the 5' RACE reads, yielding one entry per CDR3 protein. The sample lists about 440,000 distinct CDR3 sequences; roughly 20% were seen once. Sequencing input: PBMCs or a T cell subset sorted from them (not recorded which). All receptors derive from an adult woman who had mild COVID-19 (a few samples of this study predate the infection). Cell type and time point are not known. CDR3s include the opening cysteine and the closing phenylalanine or tryptophan.

v_gene | CDR3aa
TRBV18 | CASSRDSATNEKLFF
TRBV7-3 | CASSLPGLDGYTF
TRBV5-1 | CASSLGGQSTDTQYF
TRBV12-3/TRBV12-4 | CASTTVAGDYGYTF
TRBV20-1 | CSGMDPNTGELFF
TRBV7-2 | CASSLGRQPTNYGYTF
TRBV4-3 | CASSQARDQEYSPLHF
TRBV5-5 | CASSLNGAAVAKNIQYF
TRBV18 | CASSPRGSYEQYF
TRBV6-2/TRBV6-3 | CASSYVGLSTDTQYF
TRBV10-3 | CAVSAPRQGTEAFF
TRBV7-9 | CASSSGQSTNEKLFF
TRBV28 | CASSVPVGGETQYF
TRBV7-6 | CASSVRPRPRTSTDTQYF
TRBV5-1 | CASSLDRVEGEQYF
TRBV5-4 | CASSGPGQTDYGYTF
TRBV19 | CASRGQAWTEAFF
TRBV5-1 | CASSFRGTGGEKGEKLFF
TRBV20-1 | CSAQTYLSYNEQFF
TRBV12-3/TRBV12-4 | CASSKGQGTNEQYF
TRBV15 | CATSNDRVSGNTIYF
TRBV24-1 | CATSDLVGRQYEQYF
TRBV7-2 | CASSLRPLNYVHNEQFF
TRBV24-1 | CATRSLTDTQYF
TRBV18 | CASSPRDIFFNEQFF
TRBV20-1 | CSARGGGWYSNQPQHF
TRBV18 | CASSPPAGLGSPLHF
TRBV18 | CASSPPASGDEKLFF
TRBV2 | CASSDGTGVSDNEQFF
TRBV29-1 | CSVLGGGPEQFF
TRBV6-5 | CASSYETGPSEQYF
TRBV6-5 | CASRASSYNEQFF
TRBV7-2 | CASSPRGTAGYNEQFF
TRBV29-1 | CSVSRDRGLTEAFF
TRBV6-6 | CASSWVDSINQPQHF
TRBV24-1 | CATSDLGTSGKSEQFF
TRBV7-8 | CASSLLSSDTQYF
TRBV7-2 | CASSLGLAGDPPRTGELFF
TRBV7-2 | CASSLAEGGYNEQFF
TRBV12-3/TRBV12-4 | CALPPGLAVTGELFF
TRBV5-1 | CASKQGAEQFF
TRBV5-6 | CASSPPLEGGYNEQFF
TRBV30 | CAWSTGSYEQYF
TRBV24-1 | CATSDYWREQFF
TRBV5-1 | CASSLRLAGGELFF
TRBV14 | CASTAGTANTEAFF